A selection of T cell receptor beta chains follows, all from one sample in a study of T-cell reconstitution after alpha-beta-depleted transplantation in children. MiXCR, run by TCRdb on the PCR reads, gives a single entry per CDR3 protein. This sample has about 400,000 distinct CDR3 sequences; approximately 12% occur once, and the top ten carry 3.5% to 4.5%. The source material was PBMCs, sampled from the stem cell graft. These receptors all come from a human donor who donated a stem cell graft to a child with Fanconi anemia. The conserved cysteine and the conserved F or W are not part of the CDR3 here. The order of the fields is V gene, J gene, CDR3 protein.

v_call: TRBV7-2
j_call: TRBJ2-7
cdr3_aa: ASSFSGESSYEQY

v_call: TRBV5-5
j_call: TRBJ2-3
cdr3_aa: ASTTGGWADTQY

v_call: TRBV9
j_call: TRBJ2-6
cdr3_aa: ASSVGTISGANVLT

v_call: TRBV20-1
j_call: TRBJ1-4
cdr3_aa: SARVSLEELF

v_call: TRBV7-2
j_call: TRBJ2-3
cdr3_aa: ASTPRAVTDTQY

v_call: TRBV5-5
j_call: TRBJ1-1
cdr3_aa: ASGRLGPSDRRNTEAF

v_call: TRBV19
j_call: TRBJ1-4
cdr3_aa: ASSIVGTVEKLF

v_call: TRBV12-3/TRBV12-4
j_call: TRBJ2-5
cdr3_aa: ASSLTSKTQY

v_call: TRBV12-3/TRBV12-4
j_call: TRBJ2-3
cdr3_aa: ASQGAGTDTQY

v_call: TRBV7-8
j_call: TRBJ1-1
cdr3_aa: ASSSDSGGAEAF

v_call: TRBV9
j_call: TRBJ2-1
cdr3_aa: ASSVGVAGGRNEQF

v_call: TRBV6-1
j_call: TRBJ1-2
cdr3_aa: ASSRAKNYGYT

v_call: TRBV20-1
j_call: TRBJ1-3
cdr3_aa: SARDKGQGNTIY

v_call: TRBV29-1
j_call: TRBJ2-7
cdr3_aa: SVAGTSGEGEQY

v_call: TRBV20-1
j_call: TRBJ1-1
cdr3_aa: SARGDTTNTEAF

v_call: TRBV11-2
j_call: TRBJ2-7
cdr3_aa: ASSLGQRIYEQY

v_call: TRBV6-6
j_call: TRBJ2-1
cdr3_aa: ASSYRTGVNEQF

v_call: TRBV7-6
j_call: TRBJ1-1
cdr3_aa: ASSLKGAGTEAF

v_call: TRBV12-3/TRBV12-4
j_call: TRBJ1-1
cdr3_aa: ASNLLPGTEAF

v_call: TRBV3-1
j_call: TRBJ2-1
cdr3_aa: ASSQGVADGEQF

v_call: TRBV2
j_call: TRBJ2-1
cdr3_aa: ASSAGDDYNEQF

v_call: TRBV25-1
j_call: TRBJ1-1
cdr3_aa: ASSDSGQGARVDEAF

v_call: TRBV12-3/TRBV12-4
j_call: TRBJ2-1
cdr3_aa: ASSLTALYNEQF

v_call: TRBV12-3/TRBV12-4
j_call: TRBJ1-1
cdr3_aa: ASNREGGTEAF

v_call: TRBV27
j_call: TRBJ2-7
cdr3_aa: ASSLRGGLNLYEQY

v_call: TRBV3-1
j_call: TRBJ1-3
cdr3_aa: ASSQGSGIPSGNTIY

v_call: TRBV7-9
j_call: TRBJ2-1
cdr3_aa: AAGTGFYNEQF

v_call: TRBV5-1
j_call: TRBJ1-1
cdr3_aa: ASSDPRLGDTEAF

v_call: TRBV20-1
j_call: TRBJ1-4
cdr3_aa: SARDRVSFEKLF

v_call: TRBV29-1
j_call: TRBJ2-7
cdr3_aa: SVGFPGSGEQY

v_call: TRBV11-2
j_call: TRBJ1-2
cdr3_aa: ASSSGRLNYGYT

v_call: TRBV5-6
j_call: TRBJ2-3
cdr3_aa: ASSRGFGTDTQY

v_call: TRBV5-1
j_call: TRBJ1-3
cdr3_aa: ASSQGQFGNTIY

v_call: TRBV13
j_call: TRBJ2-3
cdr3_aa: ASSLWGVSTDTQY

v_call: TRBV7-9
j_call: TRBJ1-2
cdr3_aa: ASSHTTGQGYYGYT

v_call: TRBV5-1
j_call: TRBJ2-7
cdr3_aa: ASSVGDSYEQY

v_call: TRBV5-4
j_call: TRBJ2-1
cdr3_aa: ASSWTGTGFGEQF

v_call: TRBV29-1
j_call: TRBJ2-3
cdr3_aa: SVEEGIPSDTQY

v_call: TRBV12-3/TRBV12-4
j_call: TRBJ2-1
cdr3_aa: ASSPPPNYNEQF

v_call: TRBV14
j_call: TRBJ2-5
cdr3_aa: ASSHLPWGLAQETQY

v_call: TRBV10-3
j_call: TRBJ2-2
cdr3_aa: AIGLGQDTGELF

v_call: TRBV18
j_call: TRBJ1-5
cdr3_aa: ASSETGLQSFPQH

v_call: TRBV16
j_call: TRBJ2-3
cdr3_aa: ASSQVHGETQY

v_call: TRBV20-1
j_call: TRBJ2-5
cdr3_aa: SARDTGQETQY

v_call: TRBV29-1
j_call: TRBJ2-3
cdr3_aa: SVSLSGGHTDTQY

v_call: TRBV5-5
j_call: TRBJ2-1
cdr3_aa: ASSLMTVYNEQF

v_call: TRBV20-1
j_call: TRBJ2-2
cdr3_aa: SARSPEKGDTGELF

v_call: TRBV5-5
j_call: TRBJ1-2
cdr3_aa: ASSLGQEPTYGYT